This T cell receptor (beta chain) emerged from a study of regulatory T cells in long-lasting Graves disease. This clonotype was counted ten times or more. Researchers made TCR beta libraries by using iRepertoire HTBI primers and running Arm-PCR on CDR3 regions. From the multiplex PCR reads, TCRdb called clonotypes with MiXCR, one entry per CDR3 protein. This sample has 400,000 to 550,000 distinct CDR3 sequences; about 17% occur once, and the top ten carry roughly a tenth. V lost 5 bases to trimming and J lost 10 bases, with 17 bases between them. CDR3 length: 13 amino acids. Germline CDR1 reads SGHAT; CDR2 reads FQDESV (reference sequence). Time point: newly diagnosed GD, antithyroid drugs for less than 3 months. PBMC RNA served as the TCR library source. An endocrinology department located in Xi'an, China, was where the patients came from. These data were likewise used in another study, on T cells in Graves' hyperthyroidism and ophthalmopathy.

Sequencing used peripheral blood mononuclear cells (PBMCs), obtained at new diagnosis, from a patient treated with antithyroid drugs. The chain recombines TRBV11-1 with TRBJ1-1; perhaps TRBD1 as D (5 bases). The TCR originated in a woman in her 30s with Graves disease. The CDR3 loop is CASSQLRTHLAFF. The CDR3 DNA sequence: TGTGCCAGCAGCCAACTCAGGACACATTTAGCTTTCTTT.